This TCR beta chain derives from a study of blood T cells in healthy people across ages. Through a sample-barcoded 5' primer and a J-beta primer mix, a second PCR was run for roughly 6 to 12 cycles. Every cDNA molecule carried a tag from a template-switch adaptor bearing 12 random nucleotides. MiXCR was run by TCRdb on the 5' RACE reads, yielding one entry per CDR3 protein. The sample shows about 540,000 distinct CDR3 sequences, more than 20% of them seen only once. Germline V lookup: CDR1 SEHNR, CDR2 FQNEAQ (reference sequence). V was clipped by 6 bases and J by 3 bases; unmatched bases: 12. CDR3 length equals 16 residues. These data also featured in a second study, about T cells of mothers and their children.

The TCR comes from a boy aged 5-17 years in good health. The sample was blood. This chain uses TRBV7-9 with TRBJ2-3; TRBD1 matches 7 bases. This CDR3 is CASSTGEGASTDTQYF. CDR3 in DNA: TGTGCCAGCAGTACCGGTGAGGGGGCGAGTACAGATACGCAGTATTTT.